One sample yielded the 25 T cell receptor beta chains listed below, sequenced in a study of blood T cell repertoires in COVID-19. Measured with immunoSEQ multiplex PCR; TCRdb has only the in-frame clones, and not every one. Altogether more than 55,000 clones are present, about 80% being singletons, with the ten largest covering over 30%. The sequencing sample was made of peripheral blood. The receptors stem from a human donor in a cohort sampled during active COVID-19.

Only one count was recorded for this clone. The chain recombines TRBV4-3 with TRBJ1-1; D might be TRBD1 (6 bases). This CDR3 is built from 14 residues. Germline V gene lookup returns CDR1 LGHNA and CDR2 YSLEER. Trimming cost V 3 bases and J 2 bases, with 10 bases left between them. The CDR3 DNA reads TGCGCCAGCAGCCAGGGGGCCTCCAACACTGAAGCTTTCTTT. Amino acid sequence: CASSQGASNTEAFF.

The chain combines TRBV5-1 with TRBJ2-5, with TRBD1 matching over 7 bases. In germline, CDR1 is SGHRS, CDR2 YFSETQ. Unmatched junction bases numbered 13, after V lost 3 bases and J lost 2 bases. The CDR3 runs to 17 residues. The CDR3 DNA follows: TGCGCCAGCAGCTACAGGGGTGAGGGCCGGAGGCAAGAGACCCAGTACTTC. As protein: CASSYRGEGRRQETQYF.

The genes are TRBV20-1 and TRBJ2-4, with TRBD2 identical over 11 bases. V lost 3 bases, J lost 3 bases, and 7 bases stayed unmatched. The germline CDR1 and CDR2 sequences are DFQATT and SNEGSKA (reference sequence). The length of the CDR3 is 16 residues. CDR3 in amino acids: CSASRGTSGLKNIQYF. CDR3 DNA: TGCAGTGCTAGTCGGGGGACTAGCGGTCTCAAAAACATTCAGTACTTC.

This chain connects TRBV9 to TRBJ2-1, with 13 bases fitting TRBD2. This CDR3 comprises 15 residues. The V gene's germline CDR1 is SGDLS and CDR2 YYNGEE. The V gene end was trimmed by 4 bases and the J gene end by 5 bases; junction bases not matched to a gene: 3. This CDR3 reads CASSSGLAGHNEQFF. CDR3 nucleotide sequence: TGTGCCAGCAGCTCGGGACTAGCGGGGCACAATGAGCAGTTCTTC.

To note about this clone: The same CDR3 arises from other DNA sequences in this sample as well. V gene TRBV6-5 combines with J gene TRBJ2-1; no clear D gene. From germline, CDR1 is MNHEY and CDR2 SVGAGI. The CDR3 is made up of 13 amino acids. V gave up 7 bases and J gave up 4 bases, with 11 bases separating them. CDR3 loop: CASTGRIYNEQFF. DNA of the CDR3: TGTGCCAGCACTGGCAGGATATACAATGAGCAGTTCTTC.

The chain employs TRBV18 and TRBJ1-1, with D tentatively TRBD1 (5 bases). The germline CDR1 and CDR2 sequences are KGHSH and LQKENI. Trimming shortened V by 3 bases and J by 2 bases, and 13 bases separated the two germline ends. This CDR3 has 15 amino acids. For the CDR3, the DNA is TGTGCCAGCTCACCTTCGACAGTCTTAAACACTGAAGCTTTCTTT. This sequence encodes CASSPSTVLNTEAFF.

The chain is built from TRBV10-3 and TRBJ2-7; D remains ambiguous. CDR3 length: 14 residues. Trimming removed 3 bases at V and 3 bases at J, with 12 bases between. The germline V gene has CDR1 ENHRY and CDR2 SYGVKD. CDR3 residues: CAISEWSKFYEQYF. The CDR3 region has the DNA TGTGCCATCAGTGAATGGTCTAAGTTCTACGAGCAGTACTTC.

This clone is termed medium-sized (0.01 to 0.1%). This chain's CDR3 is CASSRDSLKQFF. Here the CDR3 DNA reads TGTGCCAGCAGCCGGGACTCCCTCAAGCAGTTCTTC. V gene TRBV2 combines with J gene TRBJ2-1; possibly TRBD2 for D (6 bases). The V gene lost 6 bases and the J gene lost 11 bases, with 14 bases spanning the gap. The germline V gene encodes CDR1 SNHLY and CDR2 FYNNEI. This CDR3 is built from 12 residues.

This CDR3 reads CASSLGDRETQYF. The DNA for the CDR3 is TGCGCCAGCAGCTTGGGGGACAGAGAGACCCAGTACTTC. The chain links TRBV5-1 to TRBJ2-5; TRBD1 matches at 7 bases. After removal of 0 bases from V and 4 bases from J, the junction contained 0 bases not matched to a gene. From germline, CDR1 is SGHRS and CDR2 YFSETQ. This CDR3 contains 13 residues.

This rearrangement joins TRBV6-6 to TRBJ1-1; D is undetermined. The CDR3 runs to 14 residues. V gave up 7 bases and J gave up 3 bases, with 15 bases separating them. Per the germline V gene, CDR1 is MNHNY and CDR2 is SVGAGI (reference sequence). In DNA, the CDR3 is TGTGCCAGCAAATGGGTGGGGAGTGACACTGAAGCTTTCTTT. Translated: CASKWVGSDTEAFF.

The chain is built from TRBV5-4 and TRBJ2-7, with 7 bases lining up with TRBD1. This CDR3 contains 15 residues. J lost 0 bases, V lost 4 bases, and 7 bases had no gene match. Germline assignment: CDR1 SGHNT and CDR2 YYREEE (reference sequence). The DNA of the CDR3 is TGTGCCAGCAGCCCAGGGACAGCAAGCTCCTACGAGCAGTACTTC. Its translation: CASSPGTASSYEQYF.

The CDR3 DNA reads as TGTGCCAGCAGCTTAGACGGGATACCACCGGAGACCCAGTACTTC. Translated: CASSLDGIPPETQYF. The V and J genes are TRBV11-2 and TRBJ2-5, with D possibly matching TRBD2 (5 bases). The CDR3 has 15 residues. Germline CDR1 is SGHAT and CDR2 is FQNNGV. V was pared by 0 bases and J by 5 bases, with 13 bases between. Full variable domain (rest looked up from reference TRBV11-2 and TRBJ2-5): EAGVAQSPRYKIIEKRQSVAFWCNPISGHATLYWYQQILGQGPKLLIQFQNNGVVDDSQLPKDRFSAERLKGVDSTLKIQPAKLEDSAVYLCASSLDGIPPETQYFGPGTRLLVL.

The chain couples TRBV5-4 to TRBJ1-1, with D possibly being TRBD1 (6 bases). The V and J ends lost 4 bases and 7 bases respectively, with 11 bases between them. This CDR3 region has 12 residues. Germline assignment: CDR1 SGHNT and CDR2 YYREEE (reference sequence). CDR3 in DNA: TGTGCCAGCAGCACCGGACAGTTTGAAGCTTTCTTT. This gives the protein CASSTGQFEAFF.

The CDR3: CASSLGTSGRTAEQFF. The CDR3 DNA reads TGTGCCAGCAGCTTAGGGACTAGCGGGAGAACGGCTGAGCAGTTCTTC. This chain joins TRBV11-3 and TRBJ2-1; 13 nucleotides match TRBD2. V dropped 1 base and J dropped 9; count of bases not matched to a gene: 6. Germline values: CDR1 SGHNT, CDR2 YENEEA. The CDR3 loop spans 16 amino acids.

The rearrangement uses TRBV5-4 and TRBJ1-6; no firm D call. This CDR3 comprises 15 residues. Trimming shortened V by 4 bases and J by 11 bases, and 19 bases separated the two germline ends. CDR1 and CDR2 (germline): SGHNT, YYREEE (reference sequence). This CDR3 reads CASSIRGLGGPPLHF. The CDR3 DNA reads TGTGCCAGCAGCATAAGAGGGCTAGGTGGCCCACCCCTCCACTTT. Based on the CDR3 plus reference TRBV5-4 and TRBJ1-6, the full variable domain is ETGVTQSPTHLIKTRGQQVTLRCSSQSGHNTVSWYQQALGQGPQFIFQYYREEENGRGNFPPRFSGLQFPNYSSELNVNALELDDSALYLCASSIRGLGGPPLHFGNGTRLTVT.

V gene TRBV11-3 combines with J gene TRBJ2-1; 14 bases agree with TRBD2. The CDR3 runs to 18 residues. From germline, CDR1 is SGHNT and CDR2 YENEEA. J lost 9 bases, V lost 4 bases, and 14 bases had no gene match. CDR3 sequence (DNA): TGTGCCAGCAGCTCGGAACAACGACTAGCGGGAGGGTCTGGTGAGCAGTTCTTC. This encodes CASSSEQRLAGGSGEQFF. Full variable domain (remainder filled in from reference TRBV11-3 and TRBJ2-1): EAGVVQSPRYKIIEKKQPVAFWCNPISGHNTLYWYLQNLGQGPELLIRYENEEAVDDSQLPKDRFSAERLKGVDSTLKIQPAELGDSAVYLCASSSEQRLAGGSGEQFFGPGTRLTVL.

This sequence joins TRBV15 and TRBJ1-2, with TRBD1 identical over 9 bases. V trimming: 3 bases; J trimming: 3 bases; junction bases outside the gene matches: 11. Germline CDR1 LNHNV, CDR2 YYDKDF (reference sequence). The CDR3 is made up of 17 amino acids. The CDR3 spells CATSSAGAGDRDYGYTF. As DNA, the CDR3 is TGTGCCACCAGCAGTGCGGGGGCCGGGGACAGGGACTATGGCTACACCTTC.

The rearrangement joins TRBV7-2 to TRBJ1-5; the D gene is possibly TRBD1 (5 bases). The CDR3 extends over 17 amino acids. The V gene lost 1 base and the J gene lost 0 bases, with 13 bases spanning the gap. CDR1 and CDR2 (germline): SGHTA, FQGNSA. The CDR3 reads CASSLGGVGYSNQPQHF. CDR3 sequence (DNA): TGTGCCAGCAGCTTAGGGGGGGTGGGATATAGCAATCAGCCCCAGCATTTT.

The rearrangement links TRBV4-3 to TRBJ2-7, with 11 positions matching TRBD2. The CDR3 has 17 amino acids. The junction had 7 bases not matched to a gene; V was cut back by 0 bases and J by 3 bases. The germline CDR1 and CDR2 sequences are LGHNA and YSLEER. Written as DNA, the CDR3 is TGCGCCAGCAGCCAAGATACGCTAGCGGGAGGAATCTACGAGCAGTACTTC. Translating gives CASSQDTLAGGIYEQYF.

This chain joins TRBV28 and TRBJ2-3, with TRBD2 matching 8 bases. With V trimmed by 6 bases and J by 2 bases, 7 bases remained unmatched. This CDR3 has 15 residues. Germline V gene lookup returns CDR1 MDHEN and CDR2 SYDVKM. The CDR3 region is CASRNRGRYTDTQYF. CDR3 nucleotides: TGTGCCAGCAGGAATCGCGGGAGGTACACAGATACGCAGTATTTT. The variable domain in full, with the rest retrieved from reference TRBV28 and TRBJ2-3, is DVKVTQSSRYLVKRTGEKVFLECVQDMDHENMFWYRQDPGLGLRLIYFSYDVKMKEKGDIPEGYSVSREKKERFSLILESASTNQTSMYLCASRNRGRYTDTQYFGPGTRLTVL.

This clone was counted between two and nine times. This rearrangement joins TRBV18 to TRBJ2-5, with TRBD1 matching 9 bases. This CDR3 is 16 amino acids long. V shed 1 base and J 2 bases; nucleotides not matched to a gene: 5. Germline-derived CDR1 and CDR2 are KGHSH and LQKENI. The CDR3 DNA is TGTGCCAGCTCACCACTAGGGACAGGGATGCAAGAGACCCAGTACTTC. Its translation is CASSPLGTGMQETQYF. Full variable domain (rest looked up from reference TRBV18 and TRBJ2-5): NAGVMQNPRHLVRRRGQEARLRCSPMKGHSHVYWYRQLPEEGLKFMVYLQKENIIDESGMPKERFSAEFPKEGPSILRIQQVVRGDSAAYFCASSPLGTGMQETQYFGPGTRLLVL.

The chain has TRBV4-2 and TRBJ1-2, with a weak D call TRBD1 (6 bases). Trimming removed 0 bases at V and 8 bases at J, with 22 bases between. The CDR3 spans 17 residues. CDR1 LGHNA and CDR2 YNFKEQ come from the germline V gene. The chain's CDR3 is CASSQETSGRGAFGYTF. The CDR3 DNA reads as TGTGCCAGCAGCCAAGAGACCTCGGGGCGGGGGGCTTTCGGCTACACCTTC.

The rearrangement uses TRBV19 and TRBJ1-1; D perhaps matches TRBD1 (5 bases). Trimming stripped 4 bases from V and 10 bases from J, with 13 bases between. Per the germline V gene, CDR1 is LNHDA and CDR2 is SQIVND (reference sequence). The CDR3 consists of 12 residues. CDR3 amino acids: CASSNGGSTAFF. DNA of the CDR3: TGTGCCAGTAGTAACGGGGGATCAACAGCTTTCTTT.

The rearrangement joins TRBV29-1 to TRBJ2-3; the D gene is possibly TRBD2 (6 bases). CDR3 length: 13 amino acids. CDR1 and CDR2 (germline): SQVTM, ANQGSEA. Trimming shortened V by 1 base and J by 6 bases, and 11 bases separated the two germline ends. CDR3 bases: TGCAGCGTTGAAGCCGCGAGCGGGGATACGCAGTATTTT. Translating gives CSVEAASGDTQYF.

The rearrangement uses TRBV4-1 and TRBJ2-3; 7 bases agree with TRBD2. Germline V gene data show CDR1 as MGHRA and CDR2 as YSYEKL. The CDR3 is made up of 17 amino acids. With 4 bases clipped from V and 4 bases from J, the junction kept 14 bases outside the gene matches. The CDR3 bases are TGCGCCAGCAGCCGGTCTTCCGGCGGGAGCGGCGCAGATACGCAGTATTTT. This translates into CASSRSSGGSGADTQYF.